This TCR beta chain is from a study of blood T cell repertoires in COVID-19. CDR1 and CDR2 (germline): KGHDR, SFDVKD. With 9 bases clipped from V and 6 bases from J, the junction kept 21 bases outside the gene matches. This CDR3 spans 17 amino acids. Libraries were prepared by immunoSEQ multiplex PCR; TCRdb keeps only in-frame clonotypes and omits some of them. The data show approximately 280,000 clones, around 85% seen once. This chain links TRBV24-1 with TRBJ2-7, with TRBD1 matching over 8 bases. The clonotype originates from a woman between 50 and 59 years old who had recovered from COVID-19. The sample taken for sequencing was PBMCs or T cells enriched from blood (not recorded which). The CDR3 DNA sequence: TGTGCCACCGTGACGGACCGGGGGACCGCGGACAGGGTCGAGCAGTACTTC. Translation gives CATVTDRGTADRVEQYF.